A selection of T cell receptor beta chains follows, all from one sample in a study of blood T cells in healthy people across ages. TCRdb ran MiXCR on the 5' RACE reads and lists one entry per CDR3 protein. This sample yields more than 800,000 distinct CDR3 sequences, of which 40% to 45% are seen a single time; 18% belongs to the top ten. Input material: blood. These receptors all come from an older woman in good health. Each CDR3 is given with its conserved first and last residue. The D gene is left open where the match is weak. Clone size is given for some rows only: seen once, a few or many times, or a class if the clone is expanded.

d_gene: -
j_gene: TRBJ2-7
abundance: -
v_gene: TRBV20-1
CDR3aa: CSAPARKGNYEQYF
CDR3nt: TGCAGTGCTCCCGCGAGGAAGGGGAACTACGAGCAGTACTTC

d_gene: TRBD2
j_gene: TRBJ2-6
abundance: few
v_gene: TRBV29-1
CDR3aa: CSVGLAAGGSGANVLTF
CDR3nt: TGCAGCGTTGGTTTGGCGGCGGGGGGCTCTGGGGCCAACGTCCTGACTTTC

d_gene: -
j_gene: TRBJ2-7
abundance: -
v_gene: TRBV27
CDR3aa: CASSTRGAYEQYF
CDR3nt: TGTGCCAGCAGTACCAGGGGAGCCTACGAGCAGTACTTC

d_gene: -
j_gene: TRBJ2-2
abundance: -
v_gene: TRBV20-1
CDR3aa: CSAEWGVRRETGELFF
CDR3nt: TGCAGTGCCGAATGGGGCGTAAGGAGAGAAACCGGGGAGCTGTTTTTT

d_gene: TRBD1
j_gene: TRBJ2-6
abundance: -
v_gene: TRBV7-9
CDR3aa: CASSFYRQGGANVLTF
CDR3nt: TGTGCCAGCAGCTTCTACAGACAGGGTGGGGCCAACGTCCTGACTTTC

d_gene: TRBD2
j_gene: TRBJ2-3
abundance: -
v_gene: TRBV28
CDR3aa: CASSSGLAGREGTDTQYF
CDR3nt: TGTGCCAGCAGTTCCGGACTAGCGGGAAGAGAGGGCACAGATACGCAGTATTTT

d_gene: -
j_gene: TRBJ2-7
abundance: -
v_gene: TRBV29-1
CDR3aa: CSVDLGSDSYEQYF
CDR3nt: TGCAGCGTTGATTTGGGTTCCGACTCCTACGAGCAGTACTTC

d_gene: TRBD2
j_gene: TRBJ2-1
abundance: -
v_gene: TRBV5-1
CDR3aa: CASSISGTSGSNEQFF
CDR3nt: TGCGCCAGCAGCATCTCCGGGACTAGCGGGAGTAATGAGCAGTTCTTC

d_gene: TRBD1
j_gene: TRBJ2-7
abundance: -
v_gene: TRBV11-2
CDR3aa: CASSPPTGRAYEQYF
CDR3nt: TGTGCCAGCAGCCCACCGACAGGGCGGGCCTACGAGCAGTACTTC

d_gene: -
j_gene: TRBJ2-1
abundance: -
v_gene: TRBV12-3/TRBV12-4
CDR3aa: CASGSTSSNEQFF
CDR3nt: TGTGCCAGCGGCTCGACTTCTAGTAATGAGCAGTTCTTC

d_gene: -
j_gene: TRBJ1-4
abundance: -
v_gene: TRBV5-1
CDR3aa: CASSLGRQTTNEKLFF
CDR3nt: TGCGCCAGCAGCTTGGGCAGGCAAACAACTAATGAAAAACTGTTTTTT

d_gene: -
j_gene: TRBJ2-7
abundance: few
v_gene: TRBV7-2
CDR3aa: CASSLAKASGQNEQYF
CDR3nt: TGTGCCAGCAGCTTAGCGAAGGCCAGTGGCCAAAACGAGCAGTACTTC

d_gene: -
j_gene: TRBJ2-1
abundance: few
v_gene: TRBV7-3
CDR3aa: CASSLLGEGPHNEQFF
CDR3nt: TGTGCCAGCAGCTTGCTGGGGGAAGGCCCCCACAATGAGCAGTTCTTC

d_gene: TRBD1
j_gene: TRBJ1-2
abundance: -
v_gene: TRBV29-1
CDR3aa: CSVGQGARYGYTF
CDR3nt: TGCAGCGTGGGACAGGGGGCCCGTTATGGCTACACCTTC

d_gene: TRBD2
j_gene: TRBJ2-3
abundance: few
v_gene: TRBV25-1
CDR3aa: CASSETSGSTDTQYF
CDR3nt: TGTGCCAGCAGTGAGACTAGCGGGAGCACAGATACGCAGTATTTT

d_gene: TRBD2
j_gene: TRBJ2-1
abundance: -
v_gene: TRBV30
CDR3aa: CAWSRAGGNNEQFF
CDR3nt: TGTGCCTGGAGTCGGGCGGGAGGTAATAATGAGCAGTTCTTC

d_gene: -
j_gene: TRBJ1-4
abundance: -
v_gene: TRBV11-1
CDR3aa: CASSHFPDGNEKLFF
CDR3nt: TGTGCCAGCAGCCATTTCCCGGACGGGAATGAAAAACTGTTTTTT

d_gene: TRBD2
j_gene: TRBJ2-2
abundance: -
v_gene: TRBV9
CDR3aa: CASSLRTSGGFGELFF
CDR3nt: TGTGCTAGCAGCTTAAGGACTAGCGGGGGGTTCGGGGAGCTGTTTTTT

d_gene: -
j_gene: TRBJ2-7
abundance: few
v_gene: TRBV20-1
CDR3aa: CSVIPGTFRGYEQYF
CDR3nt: TGCAGTGTCATTCCAGGGACATTCCGAGGCTACGAGCAGTACTTC

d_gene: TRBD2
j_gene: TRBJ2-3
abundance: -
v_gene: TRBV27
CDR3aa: CASSLRGLAGSTDTQYF
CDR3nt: TGTGCCAGCAGTTTACGGGGACTAGCGGGCAGCACAGATACGCAGTATTTT

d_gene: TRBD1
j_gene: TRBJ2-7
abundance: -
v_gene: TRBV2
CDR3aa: CASRWDRDSYEQYF
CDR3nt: TGTGCCAGCAGATGGGACAGGGACTCCTACGAGCAGTACTTC

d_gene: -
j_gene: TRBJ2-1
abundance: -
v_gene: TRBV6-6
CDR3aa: CASSYEGIAFGDEQFF
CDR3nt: TGTGCCAGCAGTTACGAAGGCATAGCGTTCGGCGATGAGCAGTTCTTC

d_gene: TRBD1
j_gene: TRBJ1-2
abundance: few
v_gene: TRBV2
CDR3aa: CASSVGTDYGYTF
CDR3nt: TGTGCCAGCAGTGTCGGGACAGACTATGGCTACACCTTC

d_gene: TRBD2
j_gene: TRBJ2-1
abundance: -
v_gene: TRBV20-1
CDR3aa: CSATWGTGGRNEQFF
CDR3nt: TGCAGTGCGACTTGGGGGACTGGCGGGAGAAATGAGCAGTTCTTC

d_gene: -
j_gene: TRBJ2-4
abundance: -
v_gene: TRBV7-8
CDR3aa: CASSLVEELREQYF
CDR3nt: TGTGCCAGCAGCTTAGTCGAGGAATTGAGGGAGCAGTACTTC

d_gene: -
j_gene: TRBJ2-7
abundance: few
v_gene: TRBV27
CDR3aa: CASSLSRIYEQYF
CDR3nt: TGTGCCAGCAGTTTATCCCGGATCTACGAGCAGTACTTC

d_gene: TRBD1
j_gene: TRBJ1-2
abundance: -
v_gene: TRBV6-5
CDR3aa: CASSYSGRGRYGYTF
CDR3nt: TGTGCCAGCAGTTATAGTGGCAGGGGGAGATATGGCTACACCTTC

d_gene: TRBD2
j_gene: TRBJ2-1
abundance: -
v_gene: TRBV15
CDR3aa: CATSRESGLGSDNEQFF
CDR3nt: TGTGCCACCAGCAGAGAGTCGGGACTAGGGTCGGACAATGAGCAGTTCTTC

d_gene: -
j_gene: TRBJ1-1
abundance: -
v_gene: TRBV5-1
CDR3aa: CASSLYKGGTEAFF
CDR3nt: TGCGCCAGCAGCTTATATAAGGGCGGCACTGAAGCTTTCTTT

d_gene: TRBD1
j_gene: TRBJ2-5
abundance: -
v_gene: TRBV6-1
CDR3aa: CASIFGRGLYSEQYF
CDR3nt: TGTGCCAGTATCTTCGGCAGGGGGCTTTATAGTGAGCAGTACTTC

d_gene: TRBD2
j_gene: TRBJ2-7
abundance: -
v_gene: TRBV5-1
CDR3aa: CASSSIAGVHNEQYF
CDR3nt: TGCGCCAGCAGCTCCATAGCGGGAGTGCACAATGAGCAGTACTTC

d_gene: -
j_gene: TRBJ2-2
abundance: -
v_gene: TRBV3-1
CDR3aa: CASSPYSNTGELFF
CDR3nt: TGTGCCAGCAGCCCCTATTCGAACACCGGGGAGCTGTTTTTT

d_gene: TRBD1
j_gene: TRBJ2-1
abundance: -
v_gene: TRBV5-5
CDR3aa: CASSLGPGQGVNEQFF
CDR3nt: TGTGCCAGCAGCTTGGGACCGGGACAGGGGGTCAATGAGCAGTTCTTC

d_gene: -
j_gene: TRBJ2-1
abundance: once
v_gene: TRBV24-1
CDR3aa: CATSDLPPGEQFF
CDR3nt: TGTGCCACCAGTGATTTGCCCCCTGGGGAGCAGTTCTTC

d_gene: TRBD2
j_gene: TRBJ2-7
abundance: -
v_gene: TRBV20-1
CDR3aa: CSASVAGGGQYF
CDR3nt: TGCAGTGCTAGCGTAGCGGGAGGAGGGCAGTACTTC

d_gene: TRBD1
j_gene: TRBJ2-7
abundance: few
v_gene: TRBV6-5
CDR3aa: CASRPRQGARYEQYF
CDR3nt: TGTGCCAGCAGGCCCCGACAGGGGGCAAGGTACGAGCAGTACTTC

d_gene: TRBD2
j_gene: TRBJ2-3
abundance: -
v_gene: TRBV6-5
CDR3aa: CASRWRGVSTDTQYF
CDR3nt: TGTGCCAGCAGGTGGCGGGGGGTAAGCACAGATACGCAGTATTTT

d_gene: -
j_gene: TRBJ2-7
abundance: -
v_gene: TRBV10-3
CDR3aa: CAISESGGASYEQYF
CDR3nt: TGTGCCATCAGTGAGTCGGGGGGGGCCTCCTACGAGCAGTACTTC

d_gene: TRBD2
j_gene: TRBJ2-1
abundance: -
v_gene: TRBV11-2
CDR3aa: CASSLELASGNEQFF
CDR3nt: TGTGCCAGCAGCTTAGAACTAGCGAGTGGCAATGAGCAGTTCTTC

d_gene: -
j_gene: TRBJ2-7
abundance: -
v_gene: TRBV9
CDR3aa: CASSPPGTTSAQYF
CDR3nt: TGTGCCAGCAGCCCCCCCGGGACCACCAGCGCGCAGTACTTC

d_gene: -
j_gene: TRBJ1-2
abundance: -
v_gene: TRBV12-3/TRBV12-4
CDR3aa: CASSPTSVYSAYGYTF
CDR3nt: TGTGCCAGCAGTCCAACCTCAGTTTACTCGGCCTATGGCTACACCTTC

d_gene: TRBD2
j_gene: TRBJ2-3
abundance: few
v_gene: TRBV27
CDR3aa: CASSLVGGPIDTQYF
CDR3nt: TGTGCCAGCAGTTTGGTGGGAGGGCCGATAGATACGCAGTATTTT

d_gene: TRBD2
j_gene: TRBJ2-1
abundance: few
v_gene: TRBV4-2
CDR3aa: CASSQRAGGNYNEQFF
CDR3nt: TGTGCCAGCAGCCAGAGGGCGGGAGGGAACTACAATGAGCAGTTCTTC

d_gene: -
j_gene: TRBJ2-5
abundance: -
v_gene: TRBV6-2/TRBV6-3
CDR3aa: CASSYGRLETQYF
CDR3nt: TGTGCCAGCAGTTACGGTCGGCTAGAGACCCAGTACTTC

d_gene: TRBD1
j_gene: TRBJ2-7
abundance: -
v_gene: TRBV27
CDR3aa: CASSLSTGQGSPEQYF
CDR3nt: TGTGCCAGCAGTTTATCGACGGGACAGGGGTCCCCAGAGCAGTACTTC

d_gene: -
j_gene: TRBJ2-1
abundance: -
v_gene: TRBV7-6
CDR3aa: CASSLLGHNKEQFF
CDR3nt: TGTGCCAGCAGCCTCCTGGGGCATAACAAGGAGCAGTTCTTC

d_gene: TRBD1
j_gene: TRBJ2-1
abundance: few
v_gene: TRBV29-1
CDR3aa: CSVGQGFYNEQFF
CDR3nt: TGCAGCGTCGGACAGGGATTCTACAATGAGCAGTTCTTC

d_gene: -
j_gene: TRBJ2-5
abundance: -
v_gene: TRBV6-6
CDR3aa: CASSYSWSPETQYF
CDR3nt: TGTGCCAGCAGTTACTCGTGGAGCCCAGAGACCCAGTACTTC

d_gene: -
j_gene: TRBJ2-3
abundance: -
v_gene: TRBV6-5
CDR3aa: CASSYSIGGVDTQYF
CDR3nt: TGTGCCAGCAGTTACTCGATCGGAGGGGTAGATACGCAGTATTTT

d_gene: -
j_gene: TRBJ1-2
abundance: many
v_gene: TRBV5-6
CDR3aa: CASSSEPGGYTF
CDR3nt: TGTGCCAGCAGCTCCGAACCCGGTGGCTACACCTTC